This entry features one TCR beta chain sequence. The sample is drawn from a study of blood T cell repertoires in COVID-19. Original analysis: Scientists estimated how many nucleated cells there were by amplifying reference gene primers. Sequencing was performed with immunoSEQ multiplex PCR; in TCRdb, only in-frame clones are kept and a portion is missing. Clone size and V and J calls were adopted from that table, with D and trimming inferred from the DNA. This table has about 250,000 clones, about 80% appearing once. This CDR3 has 15 residues. Germline CDR1 is MDHEN and CDR2 is SYDVKM. The V gene lost 4 bases and the J gene lost 5 bases, with 17 bases spanning the gap.

Material for sequencing was peripheral blood. The source is a woman of 80 years or more with active or convalescent COVID-19. The V call is TRBV28, the J call TRBJ1-2; D call uncertain. Written as DNA, the CDR3 is TGTGCCAGCAGTTCCCGAGCCGGGGTGTTATATGGCTACACCTTC. Translation: CASSSRAGVLYGYTF.